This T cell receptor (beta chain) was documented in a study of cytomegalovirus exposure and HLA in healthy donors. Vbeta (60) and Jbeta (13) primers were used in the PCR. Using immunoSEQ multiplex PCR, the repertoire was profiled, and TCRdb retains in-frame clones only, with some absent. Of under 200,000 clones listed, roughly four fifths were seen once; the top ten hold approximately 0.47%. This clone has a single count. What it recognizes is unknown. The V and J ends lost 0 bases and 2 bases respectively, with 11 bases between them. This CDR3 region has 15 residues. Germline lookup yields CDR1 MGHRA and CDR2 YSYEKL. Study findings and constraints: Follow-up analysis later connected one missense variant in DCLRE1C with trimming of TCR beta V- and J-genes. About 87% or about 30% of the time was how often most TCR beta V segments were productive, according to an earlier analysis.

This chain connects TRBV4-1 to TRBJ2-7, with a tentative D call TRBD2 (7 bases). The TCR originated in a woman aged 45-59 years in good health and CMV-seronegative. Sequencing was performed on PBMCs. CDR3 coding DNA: TGCGCCAGCAGCCAAGATGAGGGGGGGACCTACGAGCAGTACTTC. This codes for CASSQDEGGTYEQYF.